The 18 T cell receptor beta chains reported below all come from one sample, sequenced in a study of PD-L1 blockade in urothelial cancer. As to time point: peripheral blood 6 weeks after treatment start. The protocol was immunoSEQ multiplex PCR, while the TCRdb copy is restricted to in-frame clones and leaves out a portion. The data show 95,000 to 150,000 clones, with about 84% seen just once and around 2.4% held by the top ten. The starting material was PBMCs, obtained around atezolizumab (anti-PD-L1) treatment. The source of these receptors is a man aged 50 to 59 with urothelial cancer.

CDR3 in amino acids: CASRSEGNTEAFF. The CDR3 nucleotides read TGTGCCAGCAGGTCGGAGGGGAACACTGAAGCTTTCTTT. The chain employs TRBV2 and TRBJ1-1, with unresolved D. The V end lost 6 bases, the J end lost 1 base, and 9 bases lay between the germline ends. The CDR3 is 13 residues long. Germline CDR1 and CDR2: SNHLY and FYNNEI.

This chain uses TRBV6-6 with TRBJ1-5; D may be TRBD1 (6 bases). Germline V gene data show CDR1 as MNHNY and CDR2 as SVGAGI (reference sequence). V lost 3 bases to trimming and J lost 6 bases, with 12 bases between them. The CDR3 runs 14 residues. The CDR3 nucleotides read TGTGCCAGCAGTTATCGTGGGGGCGGTCAGCCCCAGCATTTT. It translates to CASSYRGGGQPQHF.

This rearrangement joins TRBV11-2 to TRBJ1-1; D is perhaps TRBD1 (5 bases). Trimming cost V 2 bases and J 11 bases, with 18 bases left between them. From germline, CDR1 is SGHAT and CDR2 FQNNGV. The CDR3 has 14 residues. CDR3 sequence (DNA): TGTGCCAGCAGCTTAAGGCTTTTGGGGGGGGTTGCTTTCTTT. It codes for CASSLRLLGGVAFF.

The V and J genes are TRBV7-2 and TRBJ2-3; D not certain. V lost 1 base and J 3 bases, leaving 5 bases between the germline ends. From germline, CDR1 is SGHTA and CDR2 FQGNSA. The CDR3 loop spans 13 amino acids. The CDR3 loop is CASSLGRTDTQYF. In DNA, the CDR3 is TGTGCCAGCAGCTTAGGTCGGACAGATACGCAGTATTTT.

The rearrangement links TRBV9 to TRBJ2-1; possibly TRBD2 for D (5 bases). Germline CDR1 is SGDLS and CDR2 is YYNGEE. Trimming cost V 4 bases and J 8 bases, with 19 bases left between them. The length of the CDR3 is 15 residues. The CDR3 region is CASSPGGRGSDEQFF. As DNA, the CDR3 is TGTGCCAGCAGCCCAGGTGGACGGGGTAGTGATGAGCAGTTCTTC.

J is TRBJ2-2 and V is TRBV5-1, with TRBD1 matching over 9 bases. From germline, CDR1 is SGHRS and CDR2 YFSETQ. CDR3 length: 15 amino acids. Losses at the gene ends were 7 bases for V and 3 bases for J; bases not matched to a gene: 7. CDR3 sequence reads: CASGGTGRDTGELFF. Here the CDR3 DNA reads TGCGCCAGCGGAGGGACAGGGCGGGACACCGGGGAGCTGTTTTTT.

About this clone itself: An end of the junction does not agree with germline; a read error may underlie this. The chain combines TRBV7-6 with TRBJ2-3; 8 nucleotides agree with TRBD1. The CDR3 is made up of 11 amino acids. CDR1 is SGHVS and CDR2 is FNYEAQ in the germline V gene. The CDR3 DNA is TGTGCCAGCAGCCTAGGACAGGGACTGTCTTTT. It specifies CASSLGQGLSF.

V usage is TRBV5-1 and J usage is TRBJ1-2, with 7 bases matching TRBD1. Germline CDR1 reads SGHRS; CDR2 reads YFSETQ. J was trimmed by 3 bases and V by 6 bases; bases with no gene match: 5. The CDR3 is 13 amino acids. The CDR3 nucleotides are TGCGCCAGCAAGAGGGGGCGTGACTATGGCTACACCTTC. Translated, it gives CASKRGRDYGYTF.

V and J are TRBV5-4 and TRBJ2-7; 7 nucleotides agree with TRBD1. CDR1 and CDR2 (germline): SGHNT, YYREEE (reference sequence). Trimming took 4 bases from V and 3 from J; bases not matched to a gene: 10. There are 15 residues in the CDR3. The chain's CDR3 is CASSPRTGTYYEQYF. CDR3 in DNA: TGTGCCAGCAGCCCGAGGACAGGAACATACTACGAGCAGTACTTC.

This sequence joins TRBV28 and TRBJ2-5, with TRBD2 matching 12 bases. V gave up 2 bases and J gave up 13 bases; unmatched junction bases: 2. CDR1 and CDR2 from the germline V gene are MDHEN and SYDVKM. The CDR3 extends over 12 amino acids. CDR3 region: CASSLLAGGRYF. CDR3 DNA: TGTGCCAGCAGTTTACTAGCGGGAGGGCGGTACTTC. Together with reference TRBV28 and TRBJ2-5, the CDR3 gives the full variable domain: DVKVTQSSRYLVKRTGEKVFLECVQDMDHENMFWYRQDPGLGLRLIYFSYDVKMKEKGDIPEGYSVSREKKERFSLILESASTNQTSMYLCASSLLAGGRYFGPGTRLLVL.

The chain recombines TRBV11-2 with TRBJ1-5; TRBD1 agrees at 8 bases. Looked up from germline, CDR1 is SGHAT and CDR2 is FQNNGV. V dropped 5 bases and J dropped 3; count of bases not matched to a gene: 3. This CDR3 contains 14 residues. CDR3: CASSRTGNNQPQHF. In DNA form, the CDR3 reads TGTGCCAGCAGCCGGACAGGGAACAATCAGCCCCAGCATTTT.

The chain links TRBV11-2 to TRBJ2-7; 7 positions agree with TRBD2. The germline gives CDR1 SGHAT, CDR2 FQNNGV. The V and J ends lost 5 bases and 5 bases, in that order; junction bases with no gene match: 12. This CDR3 is 15 amino acids long. CDR3 DNA: TGTGCCAGCAGCGGCCGGGAGGTAAAAGTAAACGAGCAGTACTTC. Its protein product is CASSGREVKVNEQYF.

The table lists this clone with a count of one. The rearrangement links TRBV9 to TRBJ2-2; 8 bases match TRBD2. This CDR3 has 14 amino acids. Germline values: CDR1 SGDLS, CDR2 YYNGEE. The V and J ends lost 5 bases and 2 bases, in that order; junction bases with no gene match: 2. The CDR3 DNA reads TGTGCCAGCAGGAGCGGGAGTAACACCGGGGAGCTGTTTTTT. It yields the protein CASRSGSNTGELFF.

The chain carries TRBV10-3 and TRBJ1-5, with D tentatively TRBD1 (6 bases). The V end lost 2 bases, the J end lost 9 bases, and 11 bases lay between the germline ends. CDR3 length: 13 residues. Germline V gene data show CDR1 as ENHRY and CDR2 as SYGVKD. Written as DNA, the CDR3 is TGTGCCATCAGTGAGCATACAGGGCTGCCCCAGCATTTT. Protein sequence: CAISEHTGLPQHF.

This chain joins TRBV6-1 and TRBJ2-7, with 8 positions matching TRBD2. The ends lost 5 bases at V and 3 bases at J; junction bases unmatched: 3. Per the germline V gene, CDR1 is MNHNS and CDR2 is SASEGT. The CDR3 runs to 13 residues. The CDR3 DNA sequence: TGTGCCAGCAGTTTAGCGGGGCTCTACGAGCAGTACTTC. Translation gives CASSLAGLYEQYF.

In the case of this clone: Different DNA sequences within this sample yield the same CDR3. This chain connects TRBV6-6 to TRBJ1-5; D is possibly TRBD1 (5 bases). The CDR3 has 14 residues. With 0 bases removed from V and 4 bases from J, the gap between germline ends came to 7 bases. Germline CDR1 MNHNY, CDR2 SVGAGI (reference sequence). The CDR3 loop reads CASSYSGGNQPQHF. The CDR3 DNA sequence: TGTGCCAGCAGTTACTCGGGGGGGAATCAGCCCCAGCATTTT.

This chain links TRBV6-5 with TRBJ2-3; TRBD2 might be the D (7 bases). Germline loops: CDR1 MNHEY, CDR2 SVGAGI. The CDR3 length is 14 residues. The V and J ends lost 6 bases and 1 base respectively, with 11 bases between them. The CDR3 sequence: CASRRGGGTDTQYF. The CDR3 DNA follows: TGTGCCAGCAGGCGAGGGGGGGGCACAGATACGCAGTATTTT.

The chain has TRBV9 and TRBJ2-6, with a possible D match to TRBD2 (6 bases). V lost 4 bases, J lost 2 bases, and 16 bases lay in between. The CDR3 spans 17 residues. From germline, CDR1 is SGDLS and CDR2 YYNGEE. Here the CDR3 reads CASSPNVAGTGANVLTF. The CDR3 bases are TGTGCCAGCAGCCCGAACGTCGCGGGAACTGGGGCCAACGTCCTGACTTTC.